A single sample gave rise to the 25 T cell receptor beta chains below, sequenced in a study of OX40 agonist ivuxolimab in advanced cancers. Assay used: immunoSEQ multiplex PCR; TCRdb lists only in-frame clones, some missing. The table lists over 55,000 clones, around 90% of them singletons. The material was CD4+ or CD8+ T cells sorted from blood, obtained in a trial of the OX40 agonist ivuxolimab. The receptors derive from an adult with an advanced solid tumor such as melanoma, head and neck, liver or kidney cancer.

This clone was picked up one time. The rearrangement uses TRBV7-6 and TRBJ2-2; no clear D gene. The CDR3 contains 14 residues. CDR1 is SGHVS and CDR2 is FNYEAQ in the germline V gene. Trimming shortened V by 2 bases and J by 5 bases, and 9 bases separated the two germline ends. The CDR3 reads CASSLSLGTGELFF. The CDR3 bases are TGTGCCAGCAGCTTAAGTTTGGGGACCGGGGAGCTGTTTTTT.

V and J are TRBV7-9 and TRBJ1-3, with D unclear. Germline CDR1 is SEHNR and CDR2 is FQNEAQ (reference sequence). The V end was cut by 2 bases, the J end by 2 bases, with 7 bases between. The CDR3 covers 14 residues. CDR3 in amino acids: CASSLSTTGNTIYF. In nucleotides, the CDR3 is TGTGCCAGCAGCTTAAGTACTACTGGAAACACCATATATTTT. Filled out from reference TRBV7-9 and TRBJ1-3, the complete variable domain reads DTGVSQNPRHKITKRGQNVTFRCDPISEHNRLYWYRQTLGQGPEFLTYFQNEAQLEKSRLLSDRFSAERPKGSFSTLEIQRTEQGDSAMYLCASSLSTTGNTIYFGEGSWLTVV.

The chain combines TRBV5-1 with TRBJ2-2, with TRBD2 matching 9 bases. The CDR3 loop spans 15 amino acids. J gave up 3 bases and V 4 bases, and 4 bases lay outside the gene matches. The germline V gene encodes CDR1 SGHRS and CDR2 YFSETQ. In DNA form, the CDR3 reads TGCGCCAGCAGCCTGACTAGCGGATACACCGGGGAGCTGTTTTTT. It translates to CASSLTSGYTGELFF.

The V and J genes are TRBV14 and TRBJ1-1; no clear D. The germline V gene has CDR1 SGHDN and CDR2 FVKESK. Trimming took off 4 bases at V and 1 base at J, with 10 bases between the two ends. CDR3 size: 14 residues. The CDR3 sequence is CASSPLGPNTEAFF. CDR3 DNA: TGTGCCAGCAGCCCACTAGGTCCGAACACTGAAGCTTTCTTT.

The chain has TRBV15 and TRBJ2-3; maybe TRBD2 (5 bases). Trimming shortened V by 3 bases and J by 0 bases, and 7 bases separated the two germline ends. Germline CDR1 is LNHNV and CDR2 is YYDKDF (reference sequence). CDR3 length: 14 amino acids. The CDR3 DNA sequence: TGTGCCACCAGCAGGGACTTAAGCACAGATACGCAGTATTTT. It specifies CATSRDLSTDTQYF.

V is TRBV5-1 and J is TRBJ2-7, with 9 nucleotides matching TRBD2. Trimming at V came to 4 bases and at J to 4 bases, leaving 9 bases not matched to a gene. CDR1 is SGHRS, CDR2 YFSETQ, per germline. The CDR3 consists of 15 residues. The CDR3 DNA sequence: TGCGCCAGCAGCCCCGAGGTAGCGGGAGCTTACGAGCAGTACTTC. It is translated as CASSPEVAGAYEQYF.

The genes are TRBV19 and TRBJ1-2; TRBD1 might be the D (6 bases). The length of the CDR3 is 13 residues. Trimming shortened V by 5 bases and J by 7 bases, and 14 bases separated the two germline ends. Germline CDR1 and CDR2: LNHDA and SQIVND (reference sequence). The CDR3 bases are TGTGCCAGTAGTGGGGACACTTTGTTTGGCTACACCTTC. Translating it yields CASSGDTLFGYTF.

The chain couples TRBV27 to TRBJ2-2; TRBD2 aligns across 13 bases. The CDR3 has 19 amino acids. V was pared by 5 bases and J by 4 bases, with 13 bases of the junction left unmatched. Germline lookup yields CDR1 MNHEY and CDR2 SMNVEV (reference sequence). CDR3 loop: CASSPGTSGNLGGTGELFF. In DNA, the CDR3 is TGTGCCAGCAGTCCCGGGACTAGCGGGAATTTGGGGGGCACCGGGGAGCTGTTTTTT.

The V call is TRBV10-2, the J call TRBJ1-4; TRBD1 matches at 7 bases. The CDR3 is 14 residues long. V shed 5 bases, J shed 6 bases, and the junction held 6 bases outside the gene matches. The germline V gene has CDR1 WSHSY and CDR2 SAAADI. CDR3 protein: CASSLGTDYEKLFF. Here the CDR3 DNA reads TGCGCCAGCAGTCTGGGGACAGATTATGAAAAACTGTTTTTT.

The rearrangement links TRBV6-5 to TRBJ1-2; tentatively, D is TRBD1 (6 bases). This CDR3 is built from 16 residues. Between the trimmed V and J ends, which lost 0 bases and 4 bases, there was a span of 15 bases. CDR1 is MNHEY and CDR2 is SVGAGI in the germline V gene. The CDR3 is CASSYSTAGVGYGYTF. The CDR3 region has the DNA TGTGCCAGCAGTTACTCGACGGCAGGGGTTGGCTATGGCTACACCTTC.

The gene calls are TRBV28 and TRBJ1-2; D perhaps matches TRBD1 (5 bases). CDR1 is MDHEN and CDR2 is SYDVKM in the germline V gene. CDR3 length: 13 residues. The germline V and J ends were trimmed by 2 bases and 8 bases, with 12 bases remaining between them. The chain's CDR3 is CASSLMGEWGYTF. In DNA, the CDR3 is TGTGCCAGCAGTTTAATGGGGGAATGGGGCTACACCTTC.

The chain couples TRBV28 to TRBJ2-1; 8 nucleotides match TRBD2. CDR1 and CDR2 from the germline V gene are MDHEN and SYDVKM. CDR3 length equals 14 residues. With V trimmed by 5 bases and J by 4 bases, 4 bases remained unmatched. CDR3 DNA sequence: TGTGCCAGCAGTAAGCGGGAGAATTACAATGAGCAGTTCTTC. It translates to CASSKRENYNEQFF.

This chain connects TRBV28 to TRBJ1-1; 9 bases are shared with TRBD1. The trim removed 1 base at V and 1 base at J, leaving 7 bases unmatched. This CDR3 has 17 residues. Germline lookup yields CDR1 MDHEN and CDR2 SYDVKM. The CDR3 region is CASSLLPGQGENTEAFF. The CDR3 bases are TGTGCCAGCAGTTTATTACCGGGACAGGGTGAGAACACTGAAGCTTTCTTT.

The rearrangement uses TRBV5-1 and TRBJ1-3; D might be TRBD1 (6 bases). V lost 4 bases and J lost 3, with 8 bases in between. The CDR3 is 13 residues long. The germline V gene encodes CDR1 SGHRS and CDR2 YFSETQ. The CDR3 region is CASSMDSGNTIYF. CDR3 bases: TGCGCCAGCAGCATGGACAGTGGAAACACCATATATTTT.

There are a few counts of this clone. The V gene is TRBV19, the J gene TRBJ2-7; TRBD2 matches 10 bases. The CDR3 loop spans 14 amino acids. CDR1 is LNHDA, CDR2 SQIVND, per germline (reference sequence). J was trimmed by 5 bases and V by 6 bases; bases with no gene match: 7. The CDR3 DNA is TGTGCCAGTAGCCCCGGGACTAGCGTGAACGAGCAGTACTTC. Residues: CASSPGTSVNEQYF.

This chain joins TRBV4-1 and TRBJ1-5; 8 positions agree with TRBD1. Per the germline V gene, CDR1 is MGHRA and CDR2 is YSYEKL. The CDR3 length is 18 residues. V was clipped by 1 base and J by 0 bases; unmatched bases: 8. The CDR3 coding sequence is TGCGCCAGCAGCCAAGGCGAGACAGGGGCTTATAGCAATCAGCCCCAGCATTTT. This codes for CASSQGETGAYSNQPQHF.

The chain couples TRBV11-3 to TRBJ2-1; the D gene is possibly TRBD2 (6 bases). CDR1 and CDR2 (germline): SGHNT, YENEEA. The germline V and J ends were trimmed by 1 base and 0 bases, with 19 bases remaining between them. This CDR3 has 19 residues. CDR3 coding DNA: TGTGCCAGCAGCTTAGCCCGGGGGTATAGCCCTACCTCCTACAATGAGCAGTTCTTC. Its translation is CASSLARGYSPTSYNEQFF.

The CDR3 nucleotides are TGTGCCAGCAGCTTAAGGCAGGCCACTGAAGCTTTCTTT. Translated, it gives CASSLRQATEAFF. V gene TRBV7-2 combines with J gene TRBJ1-1; D not certain. Germline V gene data show CDR1 as SGHTA and CDR2 as FQGNSA. V dropped 2 bases and J dropped 4 bases, with 8 bases sitting between them. This CDR3 comprises 13 residues. The entire variable domain, with the rest obtained from reference TRBV7-2 and TRBJ1-1, is as follows: GAGVSQSPSNKVTEKGKDVELRCDPISGHTALYWYRQSLGQGLEFLIYFQGNSAPDKSGLPSDRFSAERTGGSVSTLTIQRTQQEDSAVYLCASSLRQATEAFFGQGTRLTVV.

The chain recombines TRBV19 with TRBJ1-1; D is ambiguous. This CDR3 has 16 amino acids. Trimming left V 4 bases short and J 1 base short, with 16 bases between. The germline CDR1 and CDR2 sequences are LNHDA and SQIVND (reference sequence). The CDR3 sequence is CASSTRFGTKNTEAFF. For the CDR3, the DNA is TGTGCCAGTAGTACCCGGTTTGGTACAAAGAACACTGAAGCTTTCTTT.

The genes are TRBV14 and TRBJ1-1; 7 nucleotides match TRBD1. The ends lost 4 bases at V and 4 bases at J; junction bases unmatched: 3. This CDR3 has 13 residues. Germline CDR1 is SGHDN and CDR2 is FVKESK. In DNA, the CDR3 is TGTGCCAGCAGCCTCCAGGGGGGCACTGAAGCTTTCTTT. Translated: CASSLQGGTEAFF.

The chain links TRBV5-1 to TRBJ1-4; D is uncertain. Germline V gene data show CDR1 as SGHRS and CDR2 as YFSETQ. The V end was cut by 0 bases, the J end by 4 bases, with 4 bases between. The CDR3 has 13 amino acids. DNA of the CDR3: TGCGCCAGCAGCTTGGACGGTAATGAAAAACTGTTTTTT. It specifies CASSLDGNEKLFF.

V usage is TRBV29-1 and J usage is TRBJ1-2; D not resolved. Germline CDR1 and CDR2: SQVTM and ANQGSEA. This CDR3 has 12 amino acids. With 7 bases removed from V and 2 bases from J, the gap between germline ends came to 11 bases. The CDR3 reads CSAGKGNYGYTF. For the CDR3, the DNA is TGCAGCGCTGGGAAAGGCAACTATGGCTACACCTTC.

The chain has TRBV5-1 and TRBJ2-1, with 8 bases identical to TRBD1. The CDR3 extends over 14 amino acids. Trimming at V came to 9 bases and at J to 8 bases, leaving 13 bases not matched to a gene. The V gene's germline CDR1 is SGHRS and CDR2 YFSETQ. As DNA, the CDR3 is TGCGCCATTACGTTAAGGACAGGGTCCCATGAGCAGTTCTTC. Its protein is CAITLRTGSHEQFF.

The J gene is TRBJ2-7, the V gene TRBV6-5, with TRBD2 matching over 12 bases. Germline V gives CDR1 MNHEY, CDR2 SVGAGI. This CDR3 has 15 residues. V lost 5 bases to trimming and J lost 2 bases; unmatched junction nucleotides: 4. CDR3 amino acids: CASSGTSGFTYEQYF. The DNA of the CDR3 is TGTGCCAGCAGTGGGACTAGCGGGTTTACCTACGAGCAGTACTTC.

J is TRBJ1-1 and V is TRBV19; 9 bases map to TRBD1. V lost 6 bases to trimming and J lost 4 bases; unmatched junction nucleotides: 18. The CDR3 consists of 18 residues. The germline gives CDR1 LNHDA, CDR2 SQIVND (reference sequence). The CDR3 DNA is TGTGCCAGTAGGGTACCGACAGGGGGAAGTGATGGCTCCACTGAAGCTTTCTTT. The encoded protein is CASRVPTGGSDGSTEAFF.